This T cell receptor beta chain is drawn from a study of T cells in Graves' hyperthyroidism and ophthalmopathy. Study-wide results and caveats: Before onset, by a median of 6.5 months, the model predicted ophthalmopathy. The blood repertoire included most of the expanded thyroid clonotypes above 0.001.

Points on this clonotype: The antigen remains undetermined.

RNA transcripts served as the template for amplifying TCR beta CDR3 regions. HTBI primers were employed in a first-round RT-PCR of the TCR CDR3. TCRdb recomputed calls from the multiplex PCR reads with MiXCR, one row per CDR3 protein. The sample lists 600,000 or so distinct CDR3 sequences; about 45% were seen once. Subjects aged 18 to 65 presented with newly diagnosed hyperthyroidism of less than 2 months' duration. Not enrolled were patients with uncontrolled infection, other autoimmune disease, pregnancy or lactation. Deletions cut 6 bases from V and 0 bases from J, with 11 bases between. This CDR3 contains 13 residues. Germline CDR1 reads SQVTM; CDR2 reads ANQGSEA.

The chain links TRBV29-1 to TRBJ1-2; D is uncertain. The sequencing sample was made of peripheral blood or thyroid tissue (not recorded which). This clonotype originated in a woman aged 18-35 years with Graves' hyperthyroidism. The CDR3 coding sequence is TGCAGCGTCACCGACCCCTCTAACTATGGCTACACCTTC. Encoded protein: CSVTDPSNYGYTF.